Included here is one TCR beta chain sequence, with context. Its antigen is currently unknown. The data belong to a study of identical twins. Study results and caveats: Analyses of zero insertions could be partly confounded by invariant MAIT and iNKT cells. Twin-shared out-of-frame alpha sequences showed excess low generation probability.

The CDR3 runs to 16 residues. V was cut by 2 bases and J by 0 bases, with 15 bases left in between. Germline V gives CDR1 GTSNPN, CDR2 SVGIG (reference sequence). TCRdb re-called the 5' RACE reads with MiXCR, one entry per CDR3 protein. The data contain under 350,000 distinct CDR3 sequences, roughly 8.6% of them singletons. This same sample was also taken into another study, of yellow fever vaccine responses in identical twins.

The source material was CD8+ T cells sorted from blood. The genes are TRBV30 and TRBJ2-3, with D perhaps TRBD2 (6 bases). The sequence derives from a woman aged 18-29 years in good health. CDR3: CAWSSVGLPSTDTQYF. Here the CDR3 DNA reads TGTGCCTGGAGTTCAGTTGGACTACCTAGCACAGATACGCAGTATTTT.